This T cell receptor (beta chain) derives from a study of technical replicates of blood from several donors. Profiled with immunoSEQ multiplex PCR; TCRdb holds only in-frame clones, not every one. Here the sample spans 50,000 or so clones, 80% to 95% being singletons. Sequences were obtained from PBMCs. This receptor was identified in a human donor in good health. Some clones in this sample may be carry-over from other donors' samples.

The CDR3 protein is CASSSDRGAITDTQYF. As DNA, the CDR3 is TGTGCCAGTAGTTCCGACCGGGGGGCCATCACAGATACGCAGTATTTT. The chain couples TRBV19 to TRBJ2-3, with D perhaps TRBD2 (7 bases). The CDR3 runs to 16 residues. The germline CDR1 and CDR2 sequences are LNHDA and SQIVND (reference sequence). Trimming pared 5 bases from V and 2 bases from J, leaving 17 bases between.